A single sample is the source of the 21 T cell receptor beta chains below, sequenced in a study of cytomegalovirus exposure and HLA in healthy donors. The PCR made use of 60 Vbeta and 13 Jbeta primers. Sequencing was performed with immunoSEQ multiplex PCR; in TCRdb, only in-frame clones are kept and a portion is missing. This table holds 100,000 or so clones, over 75% found once. Sequenced material: PBMCs. These receptors were collected from a young man in good health and CMV-seronegative.

As regards this clone: The sample contains more than one DNA sequence encoding this CDR3. The V and J genes are TRBV6-1 and TRBJ2-1; 12 nucleotides match TRBD2. Germline V CDR1 and CDR2: MNHNS, SASEGT. J lost 4 bases, V lost 2 bases, and 0 bases had no gene match. The CDR3 is made up of 15 amino acids. CDR3 protein: CASSETSGGYNEQFF. CDR3 DNA sequence: TGTGCCAGCAGTGAAACTAGCGGGGGGTACAATGAGCAGTTCTTC.

V usage is TRBV28 and J usage is TRBJ1-2; weak D call: TRBD1 (5 bases). Deletions cut 3 bases from V and 3 bases from J, with 23 bases between. Germline assignment: CDR1 MDHEN and CDR2 SYDVKM. The CDR3 runs to 18 residues. The CDR3, as DNA: TGTGCCAGCAGTTTTGAGCAGGGCAACACCTTAAGGCACTATGGCTACACCTTC. This codes for CASSFEQGNTLRHYGYTF.

The V gene is TRBV4-1, the J gene TRBJ2-7; 11 nucleotides match TRBD1. This CDR3 has 16 amino acids. Germline CDR1 and CDR2: MGHRA and YSYEKL. J was trimmed by 3 bases and V by 3 bases; bases with no gene match: 7. This CDR3 is CASSHPSGTGGYEQYF. The CDR3 DNA follows: TGCGCCAGCAGCCACCCCTCAGGGACAGGGGGCTACGAGCAGTACTTC.

The CDR3 sequence is CAISRGQGNEKLFF. The DNA of the CDR3 is TGTGCCATCAGTCGGGGACAGGGGAATGAAAAACTGTTTTTT. The rearrangement joins TRBV10-3 to TRBJ1-4; 10 bases map to TRBD1. The germline gives CDR1 ENHRY, CDR2 SYGVKD. V was pared by 5 bases and J by 5 bases, with 2 bases of the junction left unmatched. The CDR3 runs 14 residues.

This clone was seen once. V is TRBV9 and J is TRBJ1-3; D is unresolved. This CDR3 spans 17 amino acids. V was cut by 5 bases and J by 2 bases, with 20 bases left in between. In germline, CDR1 is SGDLS, CDR2 YYNGEE. The CDR3 sequence is CASSDPVWAVTGNTIYF. The CDR3 coding sequence is TGTGCCAGCAGTGACCCGGTGTGGGCTGTGACTGGAAACACCATATATTTT.

This chain uses TRBV9 with TRBJ2-1; 10 bases are shared with TRBD1. CDR3 length: 17 amino acids. Germline CDR1 SGDLS, CDR2 YYNGEE. The junction had 6 bases not matched to a gene; V was cut back by 3 bases and J by 0 bases. For the CDR3, the DNA is TGTGCCAGCAGCGACGACAGGGGGCCGATCTCCTACAATGAGCAGTTCTTC. It translates to CASSDDRGPISYNEQFF.

This clone was counted once. The chain is built from TRBV2 and TRBJ1-2, with a weak D call TRBD1 (5 bases). Germline CDR1 reads SNHLY; CDR2 reads FYNNEI. Trimming took off 4 bases at V and 7 bases at J, with 16 bases between the two ends. The CDR3 covers 14 residues. The CDR3 sequence: CASSGDQGTGGYTF. In DNA form, the CDR3 reads TGTGCCAGCAGTGGGGATCAGGGAACAGGTGGCTACACCTTC.

The chain is built from TRBV7-3 and TRBJ2-2; no clear D gene. Germline V gene sequence: CDR1 SGHTA, CDR2 FQGTGA. CDR3 size: 13 residues. V was shortened by 5 bases and J by 6 bases, with 10 bases between the two germline ends. The chain's CDR3 is CASSTMLAGELFF. Here the CDR3 DNA reads TGTGCCAGCAGCACTATGCTCGCCGGGGAGCTGTTTTTT.

V and J are TRBV7-9 and TRBJ1-1; D call uncertain. The CDR3 runs to 16 residues. Trimming took 5 bases from V and 0 from J, leaving 16 bases between them. Germline CDR1 reads SEHNR; CDR2 reads FQNEAQ (reference sequence). The DNA of the CDR3 is TGTGCCAGCAGCCCCGTTGGAGGGCTGATGAACACTGAAGCTTTCTTT. Translation: CASSPVGGLMNTEAFF.

This rearrangement joins TRBV4-2 to TRBJ2-7; TRBD1 matches 7 bases. V dropped 0 bases and J dropped 2; count of bases not matched to a gene: 4. The CDR3 runs to 15 residues. Germline CDR1 LGHNA, CDR2 YNFKEQ. CDR3 DNA: TGTGCCAGCAGCCAAGACGGGGACAGAACCTACGAGCAGTACTTC. As protein: CASSQDGDRTYEQYF.

This clone was picked up one time. The chain employs TRBV5-1 and TRBJ2-3, with 8 bases fitting TRBD2. Germline V gene lookup returns CDR1 SGHRS and CDR2 YFSETQ. J gave up 4 bases and V 6 bases, and 4 bases lay outside the gene matches. The CDR3 has 13 residues. The CDR3 is CASNPGGADTQYF. The CDR3 nucleotides read TGCGCCAGCAACCCGGGGGGGGCAGATACGCAGTATTTT.

This clone was found many times. The V and J genes are TRBV19 and TRBJ1-3; TRBD1 is a possible D gene (5 bases). The V gene lost 7 bases and the J gene lost 3 bases, with 16 bases spanning the gap. The CDR3 runs 15 residues. Germline CDR1 reads LNHDA; CDR2 reads SQIVND (reference sequence). DNA of the CDR3: TGTGCCAGTACCCCCACCGACAGTCGTGGAAACACCATATATTTT. It is translated as CASTPTDSRGNTIYF.

The rearrangement uses TRBV30 and TRBJ1-4; no definite D call. The V gene lost 5 bases and the J gene lost 13 bases, with 14 bases spanning the gap. The CDR3 covers 11 residues. The V gene's germline CDR1 is GTSNPN and CDR2 SVGIG (reference sequence). The CDR3 coding sequence is TGTGCCTGGTTTGGGCCGGGGAGACTGTTTTTT. Its translation: CAWFGPGRLFF.

The rearrangement uses TRBV10-2 and TRBJ2-3, with 9 bases fitting TRBD2. J lost 4 bases, V lost 2 bases, and 13 bases had no gene match. The CDR3 has 18 residues. The germline gives CDR1 WSHSY, CDR2 SAAADI. The CDR3 coding sequence is TGCGCCAGCAGTGAGGGCAGTCCAGCGGGGGGCCTCCCAGATACGCAGTATTTT. Translation gives CASSEGSPAGGLPDTQYF.

The table lists this clone with a count of one. This sequence joins TRBV9 and TRBJ2-2, with D possibly matching TRBD1 (5 bases). From germline, CDR1 is SGDLS and CDR2 YYNGEE. This CDR3 is built from 15 residues. Deletions cut 0 bases from V and 4 bases from J, with 10 bases between. DNA for the CDR3: TGTGCCAGCAGCGTAGGGGGCCATTTCACCGGGGAGCTGTTTTTT. This gives the protein CASSVGGHFTGELFF.

This clone was recorded only once. The CDR3 loop reads CASHGSSGNTIYF. DNA for the CDR3: TGTGCCAGTCACGGGAGCTCTGGAAACACCATATATTTT. This rearrangement joins TRBV30 to TRBJ1-3; D gene uncertain. Germline-derived CDR1 and CDR2 are GTSNPN and SVGIG (reference sequence). The CDR3 is made up of 13 amino acids. Trimming pared 8 bases from V and 0 bases from J, leaving 11 bases between. Full variable domain (remainder filled in from reference TRBV30 and TRBJ1-3): SQTIHQWPATLVQPVGSPLSLECTVEGTSNPNLYWYRQAAGRGLQLLFYSVGIGQISSEVPQNLSASRPQDRQFILSSKKLLLSDSGFYLCASHGSSGNTIYFGEGSWLTVV.

V usage is TRBV30 and J usage is TRBJ2-1; maybe TRBD1 (7 bases). V dropped 0 bases and J dropped 5 bases, with 14 bases sitting between them. The CDR3 sequence is 15 residues long. Germline CDR1 GTSNPN, CDR2 SVGIG (reference sequence). In DNA form, the CDR3 reads TGTGCCTGGAGTGTACTCCAGGGGGGCCACAATGAGCAGTTCTTC. This gives the protein CAWSVLQGGHNEQFF.

This clone was observed a handful of times. The chain uses TRBV2 and TRBJ2-7, with TRBD2 as a possible D gene (5 bases). V was shortened by 6 bases and J by 1 base, with 13 bases between the two germline ends. In germline, CDR1 is SNHLY, CDR2 FYNNEI. The length of the CDR3 is 14 residues. The CDR3 is CASRVRTSSYEQYF. CDR3 coding DNA: TGTGCCAGCAGAGTGAGGACTTCTTCCTACGAGCAGTACTTC. Drawing the rest from reference TRBV2 and TRBJ2-7, the complete variable domain is EPEVTQTPSHQVTQMGQEVILRCVPISNHLYFYWYRQILGQKVEFLVSFYNNEISEKSEIFDDQFSVERPDGSNFTLKIRSTKLEDSAMYFCASRVRTSSYEQYFGPGTRLTVT.

The chain joins TRBV2 to TRBJ2-1; a possible D gene is TRBD2 (5 bases). Germline CDR1 reads SNHLY; CDR2 reads FYNNEI. The V gene lost 0 bases and the J gene lost 8 bases, with 8 bases spanning the gap. The CDR3 is made up of 13 amino acids. CDR3 bases: TGTGCCAGCAGTGAAGCCCTGGAGGATGAGCAGTTCTTC. Protein product: CASSEALEDEQFF.

The rearrangement links TRBV19 to TRBJ1-6; 8 nucleotides agree with TRBD1. The germline gives CDR1 LNHDA, CDR2 SQIVND (reference sequence). CDR3 length: 16 amino acids. Trimming at V came to 6 bases and at J to 8 bases, leaving 12 bases not matched to a gene. Here the CDR3 reads CASSTSPGGSDSPLHF. The CDR3 DNA reads as TGTGCCAGTAGCACTTCACCAGGGGGCTCGGATTCACCCCTCCACTTT.

The chain recombines TRBV27 with TRBJ2-2, with 10 bases fitting TRBD2. Trimming cost V 4 bases and J 0 bases; bases outside gene matches: 8. The CDR3 covers 18 residues. Germline V gene data show CDR1 as MNHEY and CDR2 as SMNVEV (reference sequence). CDR3 protein: CASSSLTSGHSNTGELFF. For the CDR3, the DNA is TGTGCCAGCAGTTCCCTGACTAGCGGGCATTCGAACACCGGGGAGCTGTTTTTT.